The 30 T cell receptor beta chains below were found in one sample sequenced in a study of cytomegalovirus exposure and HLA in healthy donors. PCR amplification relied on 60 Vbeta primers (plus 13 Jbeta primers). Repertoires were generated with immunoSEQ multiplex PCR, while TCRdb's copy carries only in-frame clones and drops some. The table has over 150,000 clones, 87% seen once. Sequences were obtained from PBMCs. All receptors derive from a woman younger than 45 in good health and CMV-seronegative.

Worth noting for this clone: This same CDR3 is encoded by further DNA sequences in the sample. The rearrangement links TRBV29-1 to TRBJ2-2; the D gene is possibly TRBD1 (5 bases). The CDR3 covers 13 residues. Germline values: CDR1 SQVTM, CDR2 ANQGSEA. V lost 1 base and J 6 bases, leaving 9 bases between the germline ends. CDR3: CSVEGQRPGELFF. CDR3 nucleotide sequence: TGCAGCGTTGAAGGACAGAGGCCCGGGGAGCTGTTTTTT.

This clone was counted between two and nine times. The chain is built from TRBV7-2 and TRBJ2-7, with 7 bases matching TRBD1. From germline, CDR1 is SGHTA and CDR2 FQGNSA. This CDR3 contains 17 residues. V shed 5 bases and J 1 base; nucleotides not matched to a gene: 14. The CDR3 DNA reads TGTGCCAGCAGCCCCCTAGCCGGGCAGGGGGTGTCCTACGAGCAGTACTTC. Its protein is CASSPLAGQGVSYEQYF.

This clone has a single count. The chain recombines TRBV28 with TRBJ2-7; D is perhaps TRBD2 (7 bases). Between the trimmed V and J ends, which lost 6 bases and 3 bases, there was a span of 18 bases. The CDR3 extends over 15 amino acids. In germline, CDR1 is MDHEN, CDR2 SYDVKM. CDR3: CASSVGGGNIYEQYF. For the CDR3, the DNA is TGTGCCAGCAGCGTTGGCGGGGGCAACATCTACGAGCAGTACTTC.

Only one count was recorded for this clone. DNA of the CDR3: TGTGCCAGTAGTACACAGGGGGGAAGAGTGAACTATGGCTACACCTTC. This encodes CASSTQGGRVNYGYTF. The chain is built from TRBV19 and TRBJ1-2; 8 bases fit TRBD1. The CDR3 consists of 16 residues. V lost 4 bases and J lost 2; bases outside the gene matches: 9. Germline CDR1 and CDR2: LNHDA and SQIVND (reference sequence).

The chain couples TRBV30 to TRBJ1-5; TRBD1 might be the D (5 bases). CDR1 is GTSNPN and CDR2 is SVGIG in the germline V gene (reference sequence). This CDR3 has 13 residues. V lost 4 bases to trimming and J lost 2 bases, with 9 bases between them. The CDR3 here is CAWTATGNQPQHF. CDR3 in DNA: TGTGCCTGGACGGCGACAGGCAATCAGCCCCAGCATTTT.

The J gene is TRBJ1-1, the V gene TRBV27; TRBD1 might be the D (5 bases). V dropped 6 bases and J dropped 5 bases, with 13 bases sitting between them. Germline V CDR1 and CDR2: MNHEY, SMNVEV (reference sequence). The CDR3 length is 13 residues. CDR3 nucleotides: TGTGCCAGCAGCCTGACAGATTGGACTGAAGCTTTCTTT. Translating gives CASSLTDWTEAFF.

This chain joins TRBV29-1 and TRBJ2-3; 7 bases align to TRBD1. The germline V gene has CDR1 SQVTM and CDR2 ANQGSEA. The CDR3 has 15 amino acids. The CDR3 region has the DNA TGCAGTGTATGTCTAGGGGGCAAAGGCACAGATACGCAGTATTTT. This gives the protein CSVCLGGKGTDTQYF.

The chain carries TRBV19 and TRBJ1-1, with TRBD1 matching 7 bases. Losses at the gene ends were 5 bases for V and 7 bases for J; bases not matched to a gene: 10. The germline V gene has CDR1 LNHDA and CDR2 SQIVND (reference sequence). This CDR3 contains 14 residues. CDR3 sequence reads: CASSGRQGGGEAFF. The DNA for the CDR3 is TGTGCCAGTAGTGGCCGACAGGGAGGTGGTGAAGCTTTCTTT.

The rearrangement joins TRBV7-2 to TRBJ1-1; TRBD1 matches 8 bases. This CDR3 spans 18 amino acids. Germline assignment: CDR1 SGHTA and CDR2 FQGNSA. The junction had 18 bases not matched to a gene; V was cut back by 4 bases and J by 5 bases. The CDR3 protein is CASSSIPIIGQGRTEAFF. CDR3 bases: TGTGCCAGCAGCTCAATACCAATAATAGGACAGGGAAGGACTGAAGCTTTCTTT.

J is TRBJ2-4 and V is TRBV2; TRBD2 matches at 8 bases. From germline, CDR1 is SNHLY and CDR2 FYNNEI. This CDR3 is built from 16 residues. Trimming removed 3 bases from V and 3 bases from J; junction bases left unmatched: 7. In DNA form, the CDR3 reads TGTGCCAGCAGTGATTTGAGGCGGGGGGACAAAAACATTCAGTACTTC. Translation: CASSDLRRGDKNIQYF.

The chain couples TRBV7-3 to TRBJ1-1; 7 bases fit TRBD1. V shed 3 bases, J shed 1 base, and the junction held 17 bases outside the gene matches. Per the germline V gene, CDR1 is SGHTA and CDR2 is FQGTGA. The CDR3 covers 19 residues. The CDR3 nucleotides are TGTGCCAGCAGCTTCTCGTTGGGTATCCGGACAGGACAGAACACTGAAGCTTTCTTT. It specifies CASSFSLGIRTGQNTEAFF.

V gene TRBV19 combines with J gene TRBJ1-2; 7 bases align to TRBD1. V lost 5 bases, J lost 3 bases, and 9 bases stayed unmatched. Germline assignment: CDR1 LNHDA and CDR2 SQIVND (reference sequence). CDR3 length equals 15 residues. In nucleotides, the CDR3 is TGTGCCAGTAGTTTCAGGGGGGCCGGGGACTATGGCTACACCTTC. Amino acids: CASSFRGAGDYGYTF. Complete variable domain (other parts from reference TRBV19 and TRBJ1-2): DGGITQSPKYLFRKEGQNVTLSCEQNLNHDAMYWYRQDPGQGLRLIYYSQIVNDFQKGDIAEGYSVSREKKESFPLTVTSAQKNPTAFYLCASSFRGAGDYGYTFGSGTRLTVV.

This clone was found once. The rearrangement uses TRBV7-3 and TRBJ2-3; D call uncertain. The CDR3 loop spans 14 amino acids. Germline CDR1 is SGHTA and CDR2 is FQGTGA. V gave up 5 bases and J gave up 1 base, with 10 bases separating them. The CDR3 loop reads CASSPQAGTDTQYF. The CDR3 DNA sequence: TGTGCCAGCAGCCCCCAGGCCGGCACAGATACGCAGTATTTT.

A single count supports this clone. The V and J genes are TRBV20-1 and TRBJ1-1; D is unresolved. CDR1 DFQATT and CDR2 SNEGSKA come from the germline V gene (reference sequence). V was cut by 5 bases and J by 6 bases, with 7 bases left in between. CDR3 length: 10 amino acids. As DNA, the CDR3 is TGCAGTGCTGGGCGGGCTGAAGCTTTCTTT. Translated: CSAGRAEAFF.

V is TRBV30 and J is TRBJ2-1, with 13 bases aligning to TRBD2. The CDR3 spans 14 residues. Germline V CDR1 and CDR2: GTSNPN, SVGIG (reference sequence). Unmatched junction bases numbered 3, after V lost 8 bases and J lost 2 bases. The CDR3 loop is CALGTSGAYNEQFF. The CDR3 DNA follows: TGTGCCCTTGGGACTAGCGGGGCCTACAATGAGCAGTTCTTC.

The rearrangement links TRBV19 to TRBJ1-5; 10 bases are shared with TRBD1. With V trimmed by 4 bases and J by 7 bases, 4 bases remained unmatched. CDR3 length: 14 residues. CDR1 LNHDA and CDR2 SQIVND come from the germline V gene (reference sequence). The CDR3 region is CASSRDRGGQPQHF. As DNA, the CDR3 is TGTGCCAGTAGTAGGGACAGGGGAGGGCAGCCCCAGCATTTT.

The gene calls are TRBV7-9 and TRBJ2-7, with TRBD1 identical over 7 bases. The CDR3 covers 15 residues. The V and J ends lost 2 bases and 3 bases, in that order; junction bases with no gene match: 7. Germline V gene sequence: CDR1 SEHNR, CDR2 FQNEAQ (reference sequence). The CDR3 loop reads CASSLSGQLNYEQYF. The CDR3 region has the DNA TGTGCCAGCAGCTTATCGGGACAGCTTAACTACGAGCAGTACTTC.

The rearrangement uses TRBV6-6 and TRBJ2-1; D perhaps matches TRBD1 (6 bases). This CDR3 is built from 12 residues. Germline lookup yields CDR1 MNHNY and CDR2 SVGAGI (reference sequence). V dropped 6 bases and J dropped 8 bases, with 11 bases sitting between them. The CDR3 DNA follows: TGTGCCAGCAGCCCAGGGGTGGATGAGCAGTTCTTC. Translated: CASSPGVDEQFF.

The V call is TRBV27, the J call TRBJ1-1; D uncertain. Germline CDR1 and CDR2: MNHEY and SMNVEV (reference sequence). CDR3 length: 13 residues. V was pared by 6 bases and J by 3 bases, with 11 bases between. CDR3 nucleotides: TGTGCCAGCAGCACCTTCGGGGACACTGAAGCTTTCTTT. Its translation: CASSTFGDTEAFF.

CDR3 DNA sequence: TGTGCCAGCAGCCCTGGACTAGCGGGGGCCGCCAGCACAGATACGCAGTATTTT. It codes for CASSPGLAGAASTDTQYF. The chain joins TRBV9 to TRBJ2-3; 13 bases agree with TRBD2. The V gene end was trimmed by 4 bases and the J gene end by 0 bases; junction bases not matched to a gene: 8. The CDR3 is 18 amino acids. The germline gives CDR1 SGDLS, CDR2 YYNGEE.

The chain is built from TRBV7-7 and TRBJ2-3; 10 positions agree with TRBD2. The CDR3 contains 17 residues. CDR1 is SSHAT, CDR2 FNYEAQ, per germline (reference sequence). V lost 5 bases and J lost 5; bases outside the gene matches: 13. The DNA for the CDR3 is TGTGCCAGCAGCAAGGACGGACTAGCGGTCGGGGAAGATACGCAGTATTTT. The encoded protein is CASSKDGLAVGEDTQYF.

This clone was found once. The CDR3 region has the DNA TGTGCCAGCAGCCTGGGACTAGCGGGGGGCCAGGGGCAGTACTTC. Translation gives CASSLGLAGGQGQYF. The chain couples TRBV2 to TRBJ2-7; the match to TRBD2 covers 15 bases. The germline gives CDR1 SNHLY, CDR2 FYNNEI. The CDR3 consists of 15 residues. The trim removed 6 bases at V and 9 bases at J, leaving 9 bases unmatched.

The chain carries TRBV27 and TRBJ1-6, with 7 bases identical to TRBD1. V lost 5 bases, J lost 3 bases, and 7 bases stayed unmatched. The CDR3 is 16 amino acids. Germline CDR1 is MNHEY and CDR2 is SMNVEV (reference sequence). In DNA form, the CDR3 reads TGTGCCAGCAGTCCTAGGACAGGCTACTATAATTCACCCCTCCACTTT. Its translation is CASSPRTGYYNSPLHF.

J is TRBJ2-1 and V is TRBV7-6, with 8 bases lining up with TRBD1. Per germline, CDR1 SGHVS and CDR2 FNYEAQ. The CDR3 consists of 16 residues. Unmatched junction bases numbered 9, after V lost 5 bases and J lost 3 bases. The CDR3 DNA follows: TGTGCCAGCAGCACAAGACAGGGGATAGACTACAATGAGCAGTTCTTC. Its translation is CASSTRQGIDYNEQFF.

CDR3 loop: CASSADLGAFF. CDR3 DNA sequence: TGTGCCAGCAGCGCGGACTTGGGAGCTTTCTTT. The genes are TRBV5-8 and TRBJ1-1; the D is unclear. V lost 4 bases, J lost 10 bases, and 11 bases lay in between. CDR1 is SGHTS, CDR2 YDEGEE, per germline. The CDR3 consists of 11 residues.

The CDR3 spells CASSPGRVTNYGYTF. CDR3 nucleotide sequence: TGTGCCAGCAGCCCTGGGAGGGTGACTAACTATGGCTACACCTTC. The chain carries TRBV6-5 and TRBJ1-2, with no clear D. This CDR3 region has 15 residues. V lost 6 bases, J lost 0 bases, and 14 bases lay in between. Germline V lookup: CDR1 MNHEY, CDR2 SVGAGI.

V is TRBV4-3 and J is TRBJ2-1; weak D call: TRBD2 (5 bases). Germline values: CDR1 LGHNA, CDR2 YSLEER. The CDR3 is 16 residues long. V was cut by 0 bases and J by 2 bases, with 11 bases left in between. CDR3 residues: CASSQDRRATYNEQFF. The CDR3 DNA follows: TGCGCCAGCAGCCAAGATAGGCGGGCAACCTACAATGAGCAGTTCTTC.

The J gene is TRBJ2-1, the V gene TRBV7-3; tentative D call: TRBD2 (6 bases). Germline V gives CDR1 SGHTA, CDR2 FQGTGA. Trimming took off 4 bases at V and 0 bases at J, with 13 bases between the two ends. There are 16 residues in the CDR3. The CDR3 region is CASSSAAGRSYNEQFF. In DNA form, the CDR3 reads TGTGCCAGCAGCTCCGCGGCGGGACGCTCCTACAATGAGCAGTTCTTC.

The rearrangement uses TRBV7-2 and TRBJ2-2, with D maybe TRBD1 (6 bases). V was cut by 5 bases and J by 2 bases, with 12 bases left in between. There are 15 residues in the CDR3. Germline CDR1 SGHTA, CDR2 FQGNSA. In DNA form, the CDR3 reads TGTGCCAGCAGCCCAGAGACAGGCAACACCGGGGAGCTGTTTTTT. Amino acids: CASSPETGNTGELFF.

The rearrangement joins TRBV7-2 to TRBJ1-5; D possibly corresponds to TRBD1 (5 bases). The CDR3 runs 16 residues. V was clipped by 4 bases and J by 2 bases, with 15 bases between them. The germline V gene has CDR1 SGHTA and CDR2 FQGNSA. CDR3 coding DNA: TGTGCCAGCAGCTCGGACCTTGGAGGGGGCAATCAGCCCCAGCATTTT. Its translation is CASSSDLGGGNQPQHF.